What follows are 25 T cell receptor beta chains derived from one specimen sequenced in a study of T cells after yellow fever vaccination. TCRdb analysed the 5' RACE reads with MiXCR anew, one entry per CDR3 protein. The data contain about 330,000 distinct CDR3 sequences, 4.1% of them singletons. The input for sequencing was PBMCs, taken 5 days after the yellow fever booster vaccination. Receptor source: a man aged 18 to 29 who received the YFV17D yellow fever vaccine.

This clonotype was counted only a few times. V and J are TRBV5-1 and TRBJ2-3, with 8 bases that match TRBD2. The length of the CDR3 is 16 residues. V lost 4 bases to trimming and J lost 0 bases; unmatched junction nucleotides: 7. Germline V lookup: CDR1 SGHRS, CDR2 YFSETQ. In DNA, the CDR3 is TGCGCCAGCAGCCCAAACTCGGGGGGGAGCACAGATACGCAGTATTTT. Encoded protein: CASSPNSGGSTDTQYF. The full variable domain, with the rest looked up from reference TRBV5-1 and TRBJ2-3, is KAGVTQTPRYLIKTRGQQVTLSCSPISGHRSVSWYQQTPGQGLQFLFEYFSETQRNKGNFPGRFSGRQFSNSRSEMNVSTLELGDSALYLCASSPNSGGSTDTQYFGPGTRLTVL.

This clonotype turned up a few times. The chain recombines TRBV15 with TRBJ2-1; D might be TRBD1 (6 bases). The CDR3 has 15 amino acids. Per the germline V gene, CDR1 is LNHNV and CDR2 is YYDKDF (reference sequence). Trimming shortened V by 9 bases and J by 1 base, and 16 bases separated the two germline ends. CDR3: CATMDSRASYNEQFF. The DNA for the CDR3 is TGTGCCACTATGGACAGTAGGGCTTCCTACAATGAGCAGTTCTTC.

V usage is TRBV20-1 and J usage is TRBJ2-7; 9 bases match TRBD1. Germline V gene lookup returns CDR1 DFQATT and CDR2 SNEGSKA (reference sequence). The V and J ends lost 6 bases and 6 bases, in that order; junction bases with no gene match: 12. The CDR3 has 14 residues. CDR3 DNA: TGCAGTGCCCCTTTTCCGGGACAGGGAACCGAGCAGTACTTC. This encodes CSAPFPGQGTEQYF.

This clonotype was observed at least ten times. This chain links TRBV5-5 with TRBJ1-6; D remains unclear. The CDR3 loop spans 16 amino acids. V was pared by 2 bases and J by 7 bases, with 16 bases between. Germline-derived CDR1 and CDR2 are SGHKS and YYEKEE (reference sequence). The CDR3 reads CASSFSGEDRNSPLHF. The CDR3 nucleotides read TGTGCCAGCAGCTTCTCGGGTGAAGATCGGAATTCACCCCTCCACTTT.

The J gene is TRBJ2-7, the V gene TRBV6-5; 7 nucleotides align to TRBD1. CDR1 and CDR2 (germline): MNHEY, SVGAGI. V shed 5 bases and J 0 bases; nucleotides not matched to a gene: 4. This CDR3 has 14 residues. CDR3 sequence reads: CASSIRQGSYEQYV. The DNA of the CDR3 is TGTGCCAGCAGTATTCGACAGGGCTCCTACGAGCAGTACGTC.

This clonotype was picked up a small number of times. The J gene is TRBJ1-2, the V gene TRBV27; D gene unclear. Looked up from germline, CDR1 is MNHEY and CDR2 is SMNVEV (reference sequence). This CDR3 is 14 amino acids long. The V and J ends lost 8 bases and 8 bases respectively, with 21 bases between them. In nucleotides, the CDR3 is TGTGCCAGCGGGCCCGCGGCTAAGGGTTTCGGCTACACCTTC. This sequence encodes CASGPAAKGFGYTF.

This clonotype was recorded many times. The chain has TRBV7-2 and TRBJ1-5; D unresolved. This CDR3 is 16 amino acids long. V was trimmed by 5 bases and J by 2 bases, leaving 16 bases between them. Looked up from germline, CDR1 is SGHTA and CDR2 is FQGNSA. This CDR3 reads CASSLMGGFGNQPQHF. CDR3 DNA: TGTGCCAGCAGCCTAATGGGAGGCTTTGGCAATCAGCCCCAGCATTTT.

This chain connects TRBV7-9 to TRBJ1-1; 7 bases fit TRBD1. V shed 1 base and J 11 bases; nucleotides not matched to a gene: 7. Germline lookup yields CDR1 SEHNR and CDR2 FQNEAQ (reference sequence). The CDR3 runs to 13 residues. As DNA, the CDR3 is TGTGCCAGCAGCTTAGACCAGGGGGTACGGGCTTTCTTT. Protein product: CASSLDQGVRAFF. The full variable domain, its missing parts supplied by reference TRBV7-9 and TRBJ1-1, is DTGVSQNPRHKITKRGQNVTFRCDPISEHNRLYWYRQTLGQGPEFLTYFQNEAQLEKSRLLSDRFSAERPKGSFSTLEIQRTEQGDSAMYLCASSLDQGVRAFFGQGTRLTVV.

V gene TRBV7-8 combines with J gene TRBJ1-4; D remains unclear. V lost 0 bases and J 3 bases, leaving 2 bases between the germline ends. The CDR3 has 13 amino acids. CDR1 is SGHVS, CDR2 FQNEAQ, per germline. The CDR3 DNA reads TGTGCCAGCAGCTTAGCTCCTAATGAAAAACTGTTTTTT. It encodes CASSLAPNEKLFF.

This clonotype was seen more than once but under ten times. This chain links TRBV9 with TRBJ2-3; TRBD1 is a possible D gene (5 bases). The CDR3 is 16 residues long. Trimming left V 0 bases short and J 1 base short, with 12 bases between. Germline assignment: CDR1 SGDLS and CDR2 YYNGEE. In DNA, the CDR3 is TGTGCCAGCAGCGTAGGGAGTTCAGGGCGCACAGATACGCAGTATTTT. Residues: CASSVGSSGRTDTQYF.

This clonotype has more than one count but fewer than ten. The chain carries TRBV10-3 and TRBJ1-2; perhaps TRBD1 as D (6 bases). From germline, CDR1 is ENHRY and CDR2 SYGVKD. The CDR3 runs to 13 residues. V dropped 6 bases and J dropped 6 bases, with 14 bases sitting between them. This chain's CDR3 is CAIRPPGDNGYTF. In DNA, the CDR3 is TGTGCCATCAGGCCCCCCGGGGACAATGGCTACACCTTC.

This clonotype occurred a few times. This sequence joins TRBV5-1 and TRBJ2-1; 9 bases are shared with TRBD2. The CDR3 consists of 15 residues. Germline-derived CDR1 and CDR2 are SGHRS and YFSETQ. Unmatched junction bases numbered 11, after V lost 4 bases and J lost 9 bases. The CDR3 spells CASSPWRGGQVEQFF. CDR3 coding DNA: TGCGCCAGCAGCCCCTGGCGGGGGGGCCAGGTTGAGCAGTTCTTC.

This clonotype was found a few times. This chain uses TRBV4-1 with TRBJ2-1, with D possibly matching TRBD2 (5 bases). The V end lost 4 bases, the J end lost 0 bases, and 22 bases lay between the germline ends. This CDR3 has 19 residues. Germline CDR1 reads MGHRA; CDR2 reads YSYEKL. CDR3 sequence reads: CASSRFGLSATSSYNEQFF. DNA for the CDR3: TGCGCCAGCAGCCGATTCGGACTGTCGGCTACGAGCTCCTACAATGAGCAGTTCTTC.

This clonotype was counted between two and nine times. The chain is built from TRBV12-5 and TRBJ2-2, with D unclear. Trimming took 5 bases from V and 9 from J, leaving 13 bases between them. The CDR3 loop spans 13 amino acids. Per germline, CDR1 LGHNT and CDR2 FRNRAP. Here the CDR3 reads CASGRVGWRELFF. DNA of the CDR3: TGTGCTAGTGGTCGAGTTGGCTGGAGGGAGCTGTTTTTT.

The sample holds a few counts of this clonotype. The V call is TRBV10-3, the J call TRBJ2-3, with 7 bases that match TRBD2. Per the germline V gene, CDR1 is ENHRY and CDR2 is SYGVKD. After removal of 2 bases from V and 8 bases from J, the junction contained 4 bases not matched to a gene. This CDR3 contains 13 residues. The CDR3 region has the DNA TGTGCCATCAGTGAGCCAGCGGGGAGTACGCAGTATTTT. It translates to CAISEPAGSTQYF.

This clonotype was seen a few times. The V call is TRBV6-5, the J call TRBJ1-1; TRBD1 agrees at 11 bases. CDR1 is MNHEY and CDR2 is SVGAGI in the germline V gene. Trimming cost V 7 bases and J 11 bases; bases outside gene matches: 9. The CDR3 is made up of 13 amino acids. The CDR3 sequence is CASKLGTGGRAFF. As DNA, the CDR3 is TGTGCCAGCAAGCTCGGGACAGGGGGTCGGGCTTTCTTT.

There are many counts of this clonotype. For the CDR3, the DNA is TGTGCCAGCAGTAGAGAGGGGGGAAGCACGGAGCAGTACTTC. Encoded protein: CASSREGGSTEQYF. The chain uses TRBV12-3 or TRBV12-4 and TRBJ2-7; D tentatively fits TRBD1 or TRBD2 (6 bases each). CDR3 length equals 14 residues. The V gene lost 5 bases and the J gene lost 7 bases, with 18 bases spanning the gap.

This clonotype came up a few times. The CDR3 region is CSARDHGGNTEAFF. The CDR3 nucleotides read TGCAGTGCTAGAGATCATGGGGGAAACACTGAAGCTTTCTTT. The gene calls are TRBV20-1 and TRBJ1-1; D might be TRBD1 (5 bases). Germline V gene data show CDR1 as DFQATT and CDR2 as SNEGSKA (reference sequence). This CDR3 has 14 amino acids. Trimming shortened V by 0 bases and J by 2 bases, and 10 bases separated the two germline ends.

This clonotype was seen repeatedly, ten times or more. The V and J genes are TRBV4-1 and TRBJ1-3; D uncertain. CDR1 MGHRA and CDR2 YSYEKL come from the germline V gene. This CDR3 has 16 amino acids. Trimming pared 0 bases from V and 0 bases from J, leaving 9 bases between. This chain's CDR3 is CASSQDHAFSGNTIYF. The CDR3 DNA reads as TGCGCCAGCAGCCAAGATCATGCGTTCTCTGGAAACACCATATATTTT.

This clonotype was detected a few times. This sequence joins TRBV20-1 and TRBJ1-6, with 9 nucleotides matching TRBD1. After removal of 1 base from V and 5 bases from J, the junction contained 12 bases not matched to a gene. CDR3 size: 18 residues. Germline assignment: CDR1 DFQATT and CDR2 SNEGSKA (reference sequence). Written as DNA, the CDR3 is TGCAGTGCTAGAGTACCGGGACAGGGTATTCGAGATAATTCACCCCTCCACTTT. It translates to CSARVPGQGIRDNSPLHF.

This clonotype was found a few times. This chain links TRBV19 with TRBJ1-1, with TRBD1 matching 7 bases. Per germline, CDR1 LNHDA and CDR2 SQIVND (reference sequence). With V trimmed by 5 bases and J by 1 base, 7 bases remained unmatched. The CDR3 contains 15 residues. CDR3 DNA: TGTGCCAGTAGTCTTACGGGACAGACGAACACTGAAGCTTTCTTT. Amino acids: CASSLTGQTNTEAFF.

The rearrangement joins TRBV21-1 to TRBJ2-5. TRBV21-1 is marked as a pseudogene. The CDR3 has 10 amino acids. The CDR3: CASKAETQYF. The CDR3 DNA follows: TGTGCCAGCAAGGCAGAGACCCAGTACTTC.

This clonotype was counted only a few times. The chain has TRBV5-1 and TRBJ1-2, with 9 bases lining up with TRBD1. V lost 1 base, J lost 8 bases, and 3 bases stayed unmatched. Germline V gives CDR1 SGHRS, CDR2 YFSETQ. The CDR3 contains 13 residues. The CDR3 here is CASSLYRGQGYTF. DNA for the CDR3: TGCGCCAGCAGCTTGTACAGGGGGCAAGGCTACACCTTC.

CDR3 DNA sequence: TGTGCCAGCAGCCCCCCGGACAGGAAATCCTACAATGAGCAGTTCTTC. Translated, it gives CASSPPDRKSYNEQFF. The chain has TRBV4-2 and TRBJ2-1; 7 nucleotides line up with TRBD1. CDR1 is LGHNA and CDR2 is YNFKEQ in the germline V gene. The CDR3 contains 16 residues. The trim removed 4 bases at V and 1 base at J, leaving 7 bases unmatched.

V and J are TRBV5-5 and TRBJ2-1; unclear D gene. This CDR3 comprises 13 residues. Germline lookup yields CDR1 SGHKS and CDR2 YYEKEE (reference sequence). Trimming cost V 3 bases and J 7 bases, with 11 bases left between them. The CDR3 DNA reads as TGTGCCAGCAGCTGGACGACGGTAAATGAGCAGTTCTTC. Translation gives CASSWTTVNEQFF.